This T cell receptor (beta chain) was obtained from a study of T-cell reconstitution after alpha-beta-depleted transplantation in children (dated by TCRdb to about 2016). Some background on the complete study: The study quantitatively tracked T-cell immune reconstitution after TCRalphabeta/CD19-depleted allogeneic hematopoietic cell transplantation in children using TCR repertoire profiling.

The library was obtained by PCR. For sequencing, an Illumina HiSeq 2500 was employed. TCR library preparation used molecular barcoding, with unique molecular identifiers applied to normalize quantification of the TCRbeta repertoire. TCRdb's own reprocessing of the public reads used fastp at Q25 and MiXCR and kept productive beta chains. Here each entry gathers all rows of one CDR3 protein and keeps the most common genes and DNA. The sample table records approximately 390,000 distinct CDR3 sequences; 11% of these occur just once. The ten largest clones represent roughly 6% of the sample. CDR1 SGHVS and CDR2 FNYEAQ are derived from the germline V gene. The CDR3 spans 17 residues, from the cysteine through the phenylalanine. Only the CDR3 part of the read is kept: 51 bases, read in frame from the first base. Clipping removes 5 bases from V and 2 bases from J, with 9 as the unmatched junction base count.

Turning to this clonotype: What antigen it recognizes has not been identified. No clone much larger than this one lies a single base away; base qualities are absent.

This specimen consisted of PBMCs from the stem cell graft donor, obtained from the stem cell graft. In this chain, TRBV7-6 is recombined with TRBJ2-3, with 11 central nucleotides matching TRBD2. This clonotype originated in a human donor who donated a stem cell graft to a child with acute myeloid leukemia. The DNA is TGTGCCAGCAGCCCCGGGACTAGCGGCGGAGTCACAGATACGCAGTATTTT. Its translation reads: CASSPGTSGGVTDTQYF.